This T cell receptor beta chain is from a study of Graves' ophthalmopathy and Graves' hyperthyroidism. With a duration under 3 months, ophthalmopathy in the donors showed moderate-to-severe activity, CAS ≥3 and NOSPECS ≥4. V was clipped by 0 bases and J by 0 bases, with 10 bases between them. The CDR3 is 16 amino acids. The germline V gene encodes CDR1 MGHDK and CDR2 SYGVNS. This clonotype was observed a handful of times. As the template, RNA transcripts were used to amplify TCR beta CDR3 regions. The workflow started with a first-round RT-PCR run with HTBI primers and then moved on to a second-round multiplex PCR. TCRdb processed the multiplex PCR reads anew with MiXCR; each CDR3 protein has one entry. Of around 670,000 distinct CDR3 sequences listed, approximately 40% are singletons.

The sample taken for sequencing was peripheral blood. The TCR was taken from an adult man with Graves' ophthalmopathy. The rearrangement links TRBV25-1 to TRBJ2-3, with D unclear. For the CDR3, the DNA is TGTGCCAGCAGTGAATATCGCGGCGGTAGCACAGATACGCAGTATTTT. Translated: CASSEYRGGSTDTQYF.